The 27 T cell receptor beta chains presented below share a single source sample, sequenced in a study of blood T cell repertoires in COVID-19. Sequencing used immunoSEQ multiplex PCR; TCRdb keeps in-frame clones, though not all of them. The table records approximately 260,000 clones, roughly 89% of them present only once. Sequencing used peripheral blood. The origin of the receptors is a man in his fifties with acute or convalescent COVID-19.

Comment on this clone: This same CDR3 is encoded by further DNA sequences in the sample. The CDR3 nucleotides read TGCGCCAGCAGCTTTGCAGGGGAAGAGACCCAGTACTTC. It encodes CASSFAGEETQYF. The chain employs TRBV5-1 and TRBJ2-5; TRBD1 might be the D (6 bases). There are 13 residues in the CDR3. Germline CDR1 SGHRS, CDR2 YFSETQ. Between the trimmed V and J ends, which lost 2 bases and 3 bases, there was a span of 8 bases.

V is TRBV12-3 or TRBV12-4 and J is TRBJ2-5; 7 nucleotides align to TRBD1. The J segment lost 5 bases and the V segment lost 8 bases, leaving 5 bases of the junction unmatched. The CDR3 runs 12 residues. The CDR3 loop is CASSTGPETQYF. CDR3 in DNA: TGTGCCAGCTCGACAGGGCCGGAGACCCAGTACTTC.

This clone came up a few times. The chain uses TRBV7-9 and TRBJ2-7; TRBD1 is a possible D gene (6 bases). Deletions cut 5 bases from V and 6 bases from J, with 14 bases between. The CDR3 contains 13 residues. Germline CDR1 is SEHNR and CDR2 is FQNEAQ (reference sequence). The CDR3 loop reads CASSTTGNGEQYF. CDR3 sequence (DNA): TGTGCCAGCAGCACTACAGGGAATGGCGAGCAGTACTTC.

The CDR3 bases are TGTGCCAGTAGTACAACCGGGACAGGGAGGGTCACTGAAGCTTTCTTT. The encoded protein is CASSTTGTGRVTEAFF. This chain connects TRBV19 to TRBJ1-1; 9 positions match TRBD1. Germline V gene lookup returns CDR1 LNHDA and CDR2 SQIVND (reference sequence). This CDR3 comprises 16 residues. V shed 4 bases, J shed 4 bases, and the junction held 10 bases outside the gene matches.

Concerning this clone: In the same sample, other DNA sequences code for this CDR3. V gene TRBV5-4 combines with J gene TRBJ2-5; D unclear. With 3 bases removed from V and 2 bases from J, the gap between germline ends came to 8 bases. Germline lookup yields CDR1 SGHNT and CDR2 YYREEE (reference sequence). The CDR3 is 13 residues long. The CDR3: CASSSTGQETQYF. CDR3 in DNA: TGTGCCAGCAGCTCGACTGGGCAAGAGACCCAGTACTTC.

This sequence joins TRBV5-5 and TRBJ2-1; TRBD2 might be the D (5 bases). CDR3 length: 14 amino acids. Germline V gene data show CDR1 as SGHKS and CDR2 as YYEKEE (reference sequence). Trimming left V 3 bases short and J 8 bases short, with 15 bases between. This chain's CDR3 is CASSSGPGWDEQFF. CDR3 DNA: TGTGCCAGCAGCTCCGGACCGGGATGGGATGAGCAGTTCTTC. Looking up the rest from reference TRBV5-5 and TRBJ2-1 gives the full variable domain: DAGVTQSPTHLIKTRGQQVTLRCSPISGHKSVSWYQQVLGQGPQFIFQYYEKEERGRGNFPDRFSARQFPNYSSELNVNALLLGDSALYLCASSSGPGWDEQFFGPGTRLTVL.

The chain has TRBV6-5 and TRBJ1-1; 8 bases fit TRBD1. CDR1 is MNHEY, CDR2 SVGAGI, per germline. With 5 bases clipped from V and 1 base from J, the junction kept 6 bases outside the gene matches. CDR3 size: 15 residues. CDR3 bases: TGTGCCAGCAGTCCGCGACAGGGGACGAACACTGAAGCTTTCTTT. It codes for CASSPRQGTNTEAFF.

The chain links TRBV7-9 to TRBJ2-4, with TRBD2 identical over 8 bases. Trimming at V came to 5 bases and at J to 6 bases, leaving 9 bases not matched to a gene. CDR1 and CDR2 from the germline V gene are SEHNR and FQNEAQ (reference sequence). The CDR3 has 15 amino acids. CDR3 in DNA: TGTGCCAGCAGCCATAGCTCAGCGGGGGTAAACATTCAGTACTTC. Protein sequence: CASSHSSAGVNIQYF. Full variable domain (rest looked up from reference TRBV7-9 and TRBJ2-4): DTGVSQNPRHKITKRGQNVTFRCDPISEHNRLYWYRQTLGQGPEFLTYFQNEAQLEKSRLLSDRFSAERPKGSFSTLEIQRTEQGDSAMYLCASSHSSAGVNIQYFGAGTRLSVL.

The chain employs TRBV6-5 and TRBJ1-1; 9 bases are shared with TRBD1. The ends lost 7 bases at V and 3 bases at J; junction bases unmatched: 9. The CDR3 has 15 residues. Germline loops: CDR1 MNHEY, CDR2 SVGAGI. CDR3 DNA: TGTGCCAGCATAGAGACAGGGGGGCTTTACACTGAAGCTTTCTTT. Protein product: CASIETGGLYTEAFF.

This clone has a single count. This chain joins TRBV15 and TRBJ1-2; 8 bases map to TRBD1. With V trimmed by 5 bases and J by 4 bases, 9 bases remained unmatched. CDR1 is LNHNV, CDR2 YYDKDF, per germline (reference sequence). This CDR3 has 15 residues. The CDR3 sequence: CATSGTGQGIYGYTF. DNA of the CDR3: TGTGCCACCAGCGGGACTGGACAGGGAATCTATGGCTACACCTTC.

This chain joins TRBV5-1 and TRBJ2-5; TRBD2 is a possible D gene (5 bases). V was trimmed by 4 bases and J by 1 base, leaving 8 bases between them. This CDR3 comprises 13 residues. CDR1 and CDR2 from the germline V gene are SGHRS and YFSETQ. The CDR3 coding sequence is TGCGCCAGCAGCGGGGAGATCCAAGAGACCCAGTACTTC. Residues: CASSGEIQETQYF.

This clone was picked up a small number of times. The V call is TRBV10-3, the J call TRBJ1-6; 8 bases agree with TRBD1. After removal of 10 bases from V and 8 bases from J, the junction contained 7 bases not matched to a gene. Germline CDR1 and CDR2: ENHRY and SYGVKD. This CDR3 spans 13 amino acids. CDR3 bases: TGTGCCACGACGGACAGGGAATATTCACCCCTCCACTTT. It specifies CATTDREYSPLHF.

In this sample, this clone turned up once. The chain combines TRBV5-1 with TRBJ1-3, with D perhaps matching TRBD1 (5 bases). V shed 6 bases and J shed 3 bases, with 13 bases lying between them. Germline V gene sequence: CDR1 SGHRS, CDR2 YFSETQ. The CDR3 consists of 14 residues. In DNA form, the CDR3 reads TGCGCCAGCATTTCGGGGGTGGGTGGAAACACCATATATTTT. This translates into CASISGVGGNTIYF.

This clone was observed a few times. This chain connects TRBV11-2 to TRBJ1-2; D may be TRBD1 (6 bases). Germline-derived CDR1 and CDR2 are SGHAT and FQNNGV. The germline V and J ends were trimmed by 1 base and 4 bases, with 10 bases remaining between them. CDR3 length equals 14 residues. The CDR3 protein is CASSLGQDGYGYTF. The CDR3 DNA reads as TGTGCCAGCAGCTTAGGACAGGACGGCTATGGCTACACCTTC.

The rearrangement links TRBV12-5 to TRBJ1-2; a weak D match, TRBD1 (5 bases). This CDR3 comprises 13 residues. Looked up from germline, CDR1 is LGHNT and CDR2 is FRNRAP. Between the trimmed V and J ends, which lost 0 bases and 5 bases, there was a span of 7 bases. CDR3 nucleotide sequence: TGTGCTAGTGGTTTGGTAACAGGATATGGCTACACCTTC. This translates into CASGLVTGYGYTF.

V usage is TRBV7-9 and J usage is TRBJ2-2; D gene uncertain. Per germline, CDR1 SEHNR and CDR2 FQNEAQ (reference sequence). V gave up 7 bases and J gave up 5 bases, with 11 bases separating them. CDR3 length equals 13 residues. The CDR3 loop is CASTKLGTGELFF. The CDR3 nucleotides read TGTGCCAGCACAAAGCTCGGGACCGGGGAGCTGTTTTTT.

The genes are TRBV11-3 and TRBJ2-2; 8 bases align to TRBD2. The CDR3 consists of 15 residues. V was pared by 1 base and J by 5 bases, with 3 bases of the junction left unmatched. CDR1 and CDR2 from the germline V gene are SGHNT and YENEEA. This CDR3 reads CASSLGAGATGELFF. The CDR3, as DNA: TGTGCCAGCAGCTTAGGAGCGGGGGCGACCGGGGAGCTGTTTTTT.

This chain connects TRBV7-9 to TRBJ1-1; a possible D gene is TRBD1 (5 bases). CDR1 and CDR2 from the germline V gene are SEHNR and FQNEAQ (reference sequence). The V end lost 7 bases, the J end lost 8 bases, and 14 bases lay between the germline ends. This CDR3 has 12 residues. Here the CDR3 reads CASNPGWQEAFF. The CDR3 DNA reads TGTGCCAGCAATCCAGGGTGGCAGGAAGCTTTCTTT.

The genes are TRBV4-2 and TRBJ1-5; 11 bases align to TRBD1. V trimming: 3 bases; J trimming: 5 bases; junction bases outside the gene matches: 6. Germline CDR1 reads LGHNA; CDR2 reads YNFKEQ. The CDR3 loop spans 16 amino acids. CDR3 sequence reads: CASSQRGQGGDQPQHF. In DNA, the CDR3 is TGTGCCAGCAGCCAGAGGGGACAGGGGGGTGATCAGCCCCAGCATTTT.

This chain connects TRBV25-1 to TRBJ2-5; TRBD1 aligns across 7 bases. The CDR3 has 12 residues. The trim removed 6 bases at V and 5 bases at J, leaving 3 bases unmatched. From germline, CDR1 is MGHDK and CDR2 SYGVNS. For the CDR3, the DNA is TGTGCCAGCAGCCTGACAGGGGAGACCCAGTACTTC. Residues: CASSLTGETQYF.

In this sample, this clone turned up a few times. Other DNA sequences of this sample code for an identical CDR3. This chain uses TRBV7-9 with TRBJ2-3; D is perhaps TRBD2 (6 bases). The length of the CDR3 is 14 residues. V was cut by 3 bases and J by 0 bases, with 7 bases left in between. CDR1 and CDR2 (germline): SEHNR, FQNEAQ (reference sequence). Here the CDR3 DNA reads TGTGCCAGCAGCTTGGAGGGGAGCACAGATACGCAGTATTTT. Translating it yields CASSLEGSTDTQYF.

As DNA, the CDR3 is TGTGCCAGTAGACTTGACTCCAGCTCCTACGAGCAGTACTTC. Its translation: CASRLDSSSYEQYF. The chain combines TRBV19 with TRBJ2-7, with D unresolved. The V end lost 6 bases, the J end lost 0 bases, and 12 bases lay between the germline ends. The V gene's germline CDR1 is LNHDA and CDR2 SQIVND (reference sequence). The CDR3 runs to 14 residues.

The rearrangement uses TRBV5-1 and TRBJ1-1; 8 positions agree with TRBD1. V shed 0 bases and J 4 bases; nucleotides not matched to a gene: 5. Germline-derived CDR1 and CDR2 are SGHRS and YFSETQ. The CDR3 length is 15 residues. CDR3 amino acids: CASSLGTGPSTEAFF. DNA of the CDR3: TGCGCCAGCAGCTTGGGGACAGGGCCAAGCACTGAAGCTTTCTTT. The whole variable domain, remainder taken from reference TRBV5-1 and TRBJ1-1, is KAGVTQTPRYLIKTRGQQVTLSCSPISGHRSVSWYQQTPGQGLQFLFEYFSETQRNKGNFPGRFSGRQFSNSRSEMNVSTLELGDSALYLCASSLGTGPSTEAFFGQGTRLTVV.

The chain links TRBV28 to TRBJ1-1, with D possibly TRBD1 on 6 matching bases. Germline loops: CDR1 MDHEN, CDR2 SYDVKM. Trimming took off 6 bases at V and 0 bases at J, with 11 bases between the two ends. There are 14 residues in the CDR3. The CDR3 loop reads CASSSQGLNTEAFF. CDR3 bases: TGTGCCAGCAGCTCACAGGGTTTGAACACTGAAGCTTTCTTT.

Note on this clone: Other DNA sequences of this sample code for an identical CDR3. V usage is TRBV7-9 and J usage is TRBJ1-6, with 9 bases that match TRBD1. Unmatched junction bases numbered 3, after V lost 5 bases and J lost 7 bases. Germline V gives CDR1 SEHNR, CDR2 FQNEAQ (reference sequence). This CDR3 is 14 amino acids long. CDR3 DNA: TGTGCCAGCAGCCTGGACAGGGGCAATTCACCCCTCCACTTT. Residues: CASSLDRGNSPLHF. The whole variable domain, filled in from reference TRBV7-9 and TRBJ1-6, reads DTGVSQNPRHKITKRGQNVTFRCDPISEHNRLYWYRQTLGQGPEFLTYFQNEAQLEKSRLLSDRFSAERPKGSFSTLEIQRTEQGDSAMYLCASSLDRGNSPLHFGNGTRLTVT.

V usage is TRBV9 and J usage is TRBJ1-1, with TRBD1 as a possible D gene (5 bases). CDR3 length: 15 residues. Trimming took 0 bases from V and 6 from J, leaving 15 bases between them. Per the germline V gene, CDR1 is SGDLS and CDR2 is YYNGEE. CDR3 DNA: TGTGCCAGCAGCGTAGTGGGGGGAGACGGCGCTGAAGCTTTCTTT. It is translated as CASSVVGGDGAEAFF.

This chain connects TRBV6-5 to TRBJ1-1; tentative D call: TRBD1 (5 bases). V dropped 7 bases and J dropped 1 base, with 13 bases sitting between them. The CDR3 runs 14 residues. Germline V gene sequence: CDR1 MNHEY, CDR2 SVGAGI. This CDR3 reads CASNHGGENTEAFF. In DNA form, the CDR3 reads TGTGCCAGCAACCACGGAGGGGAGAACACTGAAGCTTTCTTT.